One sample yielded the 13 T cell receptor beta chains listed below, sequenced in a study of neoadjuvant nivolumab and ipilimumab in lung cancer. Produced via immunoSEQ multiplex PCR; TCRdb's table is partial and in-frame only. The table lists 40,000 or so clones, approximately 92% of them singletons. Sequencing used peripheral blood, obtained before neoadjuvant nivolumab, alone or with ipilimumab. Receptor source: an adult with non-small cell lung cancer.

This clone was observed once. J is TRBJ2-7 and V is TRBV6-1; 9 nucleotides agree with TRBD2. Germline V gene sequence: CDR1 MNHNS, CDR2 SASEGT. This CDR3 has 13 residues. V was pared by 5 bases and J by 4 bases, with 3 bases of the junction left unmatched. The CDR3 loop reads CASSPLAGYEQYF. Written as DNA, the CDR3 is TGTGCCAGCAGTCCACTAGCGGGTTACGAGCAGTACTTC.

The gene calls are TRBV20-1 and TRBJ2-7; D not resolved. The CDR3 totals 11 residues. The V and J ends lost 1 base and 2 bases respectively, with 3 bases between them. Per germline, CDR1 DFQATT and CDR2 SNEGSKA (reference sequence). CDR3 sequence: CSARGTYEQYF. The CDR3 DNA is TGCAGTGCTAGAGGGACCTACGAGCAGTACTTC.

The chain recombines TRBV5-8 with TRBJ1-1, with D maybe TRBD1 (6 bases). V was cut by 4 bases and J by 1 base, with 14 bases left in between. The CDR3 covers 15 residues. Germline V gives CDR1 SGHTS, CDR2 YDEGEE. Written as DNA, the CDR3 is TGTGCCAGCAGCACCCGGGGGGCCGAGAACACTGAAGCTTTCTTT. This translates into CASSTRGAENTEAFF.

The chain couples TRBV7-9 to TRBJ2-1; D is ambiguous. The germline gives CDR1 SEHNR, CDR2 FQNEAQ (reference sequence). The CDR3 covers 15 residues. V was cut by 2 bases and J by 0 bases, with 8 bases left in between. CDR3 sequence reads: CASSLPKSSYNEQFF. The CDR3, as DNA: TGTGCCAGCAGCTTACCGAAAAGCTCCTACAATGAGCAGTTCTTC.

The rearrangement uses TRBV7-2 and TRBJ2-5; 9 bases are a match to TRBD1. The CDR3 length is 16 residues. The trim removed 4 bases at V and 7 bases at J, leaving 13 bases unmatched. Germline CDR1 reads SGHTA; CDR2 reads FQGNSA. CDR3 protein: CASSSPGTGPAGTQYF. CDR3 bases: TGTGCCAGCAGCTCCCCCGGGACAGGGCCGGCTGGGACCCAGTACTTC.

The genes are TRBV7-3 and TRBJ2-3; D remains ambiguous. Germline assignment: CDR1 SGHTA and CDR2 FQGTGA. With 6 bases removed from V and 3 bases from J, the gap between germline ends came to 13 bases. The CDR3 runs 14 residues. The CDR3 loop is CASRVSPGTDTQYF. CDR3 DNA: TGTGCCAGCAGGGTCTCTCCCGGGACAGATACGCAGTATTTT.

The V and J genes are TRBV7-6 and TRBJ1-2; the D gene is possibly TRBD1 (5 bases). Germline CDR1 and CDR2: SGHVS and FNYEAQ. This CDR3 spans 16 amino acids. V was cut by 4 bases and J by 1 base, with 16 bases left in between. CDR3 nucleotide sequence: TGTGCCAGCAGCTCAATCCCGGGGACGGATAACTATGGCTACACCTTC. This encodes CASSSIPGTDNYGYTF.

The V and J genes are TRBV18 and TRBJ1-5, with 9 bases aligning to TRBD1. Germline lookup yields CDR1 KGHSH and CDR2 LQKENI. The CDR3 loop spans 15 amino acids. The ends lost 2 bases at V and 6 bases at J; junction bases unmatched: 5. CDR3 sequence reads: CASSPGGQGFQPQHF. DNA for the CDR3: TGTGCCAGCTCACCAGGCGGACAGGGGTTTCAGCCCCAGCATTTT. Supplemented by reference TRBV18 and TRBJ1-5, the full variable domain reads NAGVMQNPRHLVRRRGQEARLRCSPMKGHSHVYWYRQLPEEGLKFMVYLQKENIIDESGMPKERFSAEFPKEGPSILRIQQVVRGDSAAYFCASSPGGQGFQPQHFGDGTRLSIL.

This clone was observed once. The V and J genes are TRBV5-1 and TRBJ2-3, with TRBD2 matching 8 bases. The CDR3 runs to 13 residues. V lost 4 bases to trimming and J lost 4 bases; unmatched junction nucleotides: 2. In germline, CDR1 is SGHRS, CDR2 YFSETQ. The CDR3 region is CASSREGPDTQYF. CDR3 sequence (DNA): TGCGCCAGCAGCCGGGAGGGCCCAGATACGCAGTATTTT.

The chain is built from TRBV30 and TRBJ2-3, with 11 bases that match TRBD2. V lost 8 bases to trimming and J lost 0 bases; unmatched junction nucleotides: 4. This CDR3 comprises 14 residues. Germline CDR1 is GTSNPN and CDR2 is SVGIG (reference sequence). The CDR3 DNA reads TGTGCCCATCGGACTAGCGGGAGCACAGATACGCAGTATTTT. It translates to CAHRTSGSTDTQYF. Looking up the rest from reference TRBV30 and TRBJ2-3 gives the full variable domain: SQTIHQWPATLVQPVGSPLSLECTVEGTSNPNLYWYRQAAGRGLQLLFYSVGIGQISSEVPQNLSASRPQDRQFILSSKKLLLSDSGFYLCAHRTSGSTDTQYFGPGTRLTVL.

The chain uses TRBV7-6 and TRBJ2-5; 9 nucleotides agree with TRBD2. The V and J ends lost 4 bases and 5 bases, in that order; junction bases with no gene match: 8. The CDR3 length is 15 residues. Germline V gene lookup returns CDR1 SGHVS and CDR2 FNYEAQ. The CDR3 nucleotides read TGTGCCAGCAGCTCCTTAGCGGGAGAGGGGGAGACCCAGTACTTC. Translating gives CASSSLAGEGETQYF.

V gene TRBV6-5 combines with J gene TRBJ1-2; maybe TRBD1 (5 bases). V was cut by 6 bases and J by 4 bases, with 12 bases left in between. CDR3 length: 13 residues. Germline assignment: CDR1 MNHEY and CDR2 SVGAGI. The CDR3 DNA follows: TGTGCCAGCAGGGGGGAGAATAGCTATGGCTACACCTTC. It specifies CASRGENSYGYTF.

The sample holds one count of this clone. The chain combines TRBV18 with TRBJ2-5; 7 positions match TRBD1. With V trimmed by 3 bases and J by 1 base, 14 bases remained unmatched. The CDR3 is 18 residues long. Germline CDR1 is KGHSH and CDR2 is LQKENI. For the CDR3, the DNA is TGTGCCAGCTCACCCTCGTACTCCGAACAGGGGCCCCAAGAGACCCAGTACTTC. Amino acid sequence: CASSPSYSEQGPQETQYF.